This is a list of T cell receptor beta chains from one sample in a study of T-cell memory formation after mild COVID-19. TCRdb processed the 5' RACE reads anew with MiXCR; each CDR3 protein has one entry. Of 300,000 or so distinct CDR3 sequences detected, 15% to 20% appear once; the ten largest clones hold approximately 23%. Sequencing was performed on PBMCs or a T cell subset sorted from them (not recorded which). These receptor sequences come from a man between 18 and 29 years old who had mild COVID-19 (a few samples of this study predate the infection). Cell type and time point are not known. The CDR3 runs from the conserved cysteine through the conserved F or W. A D gene is named only where the DNA matches it firmly. Only part of the rows carry a size: once, few, many, or a class if the clone is expanded.

v_call	d_call	j_call	clone_size	cdr3_nt	cdr3_aa
TRBV15	.	TRBJ2-2	.	TGTGCCACCAGCAGAGCAGGGGTTGGGACCGGGGAGCTGTTTTTT	CATSRAGVGTGELFF
TRBV3-1	.	TRBJ2-1	.	TGTGCCAGCAGCCAAAACAGGGGGGGTTCCTACAATGAGCAGTTCTTC	CASSQNRGGSYNEQFF
TRBV4-3	TRBD1	TRBJ1-2	.	TGCGCCAGCAGCCAAGATCGGGGACAGGGGGTGCCCTATGGCTACACCTTC	CASSQDRGQGVPYGYTF
TRBV7-8	.	TRBJ2-6	many	TGTGCCAGCAGCCTCATGGACTCTGGGGCCAACGTCCTGACTTTC	CASSLMDSGANVLTF
TRBV4-3	.	TRBJ1-6	.	TGCGCCAGCAGCCAAGATCGGGCCGCAACCTATAATTCACCCCTCCACTTT	CASSQDRAATYNSPLHF
TRBV7-2	.	TRBJ2-7	.	TGTGCCAGCAGCTTAGGCTGGTTGAGGGATAACTCCTACGAGCAGTACTTC	CASSLGWLRDNSYEQYF
TRBV5-1	TRBD2	TRBJ2-1	few	TGCGCCAGCAGCTTAAGGTTGGGGGGGAAGGATGAGCAGTTCTTC	CASSLRLGGKDEQFF
TRBV9	.	TRBJ2-4	.	TGTGCCAGCAGCGTATCAGGGGAAAACATTCAGTACTTC	CASSVSGENIQYF
TRBV2	TRBD1	TRBJ2-3	few	TGTGCCAGCAGTAGTCGGGACAGGGCCCCAGATACGCAGTATTTT	CASSSRDRAPDTQYF
TRBV14	TRBD2	TRBJ2-3	few	TGTGCCAGCAGCCTACTGAGCGGGGGGGTCACAGATACGCAGTATTTT	CASSLLSGGVTDTQYF
TRBV5-1	.	TRBJ1-2	few	TGCGCCAGCAGCCCCAACGGGGAATCTTATGGCTACACCTTC	CASSPNGESYGYTF
TRBV5-1	TRBD1	TRBJ1-5	many	TGCGCCAGCAGAGAGGGGACAGGGGAAAATCAGCCCCAGCATTTT	CASREGTGENQPQHF
TRBV20-1	TRBD1	TRBJ1-6	many	TGCAGTGTTAGGACAGGCGACTCCTATAATTCACCCCTCCACTTT	CSVRTGDSYNSPLHF
TRBV5-1	.	TRBJ1-3	few	TGCGCCAGCAGCTCGGGAGACTACTCTGGAAACACCATATATTTT	CASSSGDYSGNTIYF
TRBV7-3	.	TRBJ1-1	few	TGTGCCAGCAGCTTAACCACCGGGGTGGCGACTGAAGCTTTCTTT	CASSLTTGVATEAFF
TRBV7-3	TRBD2	TRBJ2-1	.	TGTGCCAGCAGCCCGACTAGCGGGGCGACCTCCTGGAATGAGCAGTTCTTC	CASSPTSGATSWNEQFF
TRBV5-6	TRBD2	TRBJ2-3	many	TGTGCCAGCAGCCAGGGACTAGCGGAGACAGATACGCAGTATTTT	CASSQGLAETDTQYF
TRBV7-9	.	TRBJ1-2	few	TGTGCCAGCAGCCGGGACAACTATGGCTACACCTTC	CASSRDNYGYTF
TRBV7-2	.	TRBJ2-7	few	TGTGCCGTTGGGTCTAGCTACGAGCAGTACTTC	CAVGSSYEQYF
TRBV4-1	.	TRBJ2-3	.	TGCGCCAGCAGCCAAGATTCTTGGACAGGCACAGATACGCAGTATTTT	CASSQDSWTGTDTQYF
TRBV5-1	.	TRBJ1-1	few	TGCGCCAGCAGCTTGTTGACAGGAGAGAACACTGAAGCTTTCTTT	CASSLLTGENTEAFF
TRBV27	.	TRBJ2-3	few	TGTGCCAGCAGTTTAAGGCTGAGTGGATTCACAGATACGCAGTATTTT	CASSLRLSGFTDTQYF
TRBV14	.	TRBJ2-1	few	TGTGCCAGCAGCCAAGTTGAAGGGGATGAGCAGTTCTTC	CASSQVEGDEQFF
TRBV7-9	TRBD2	TRBJ2-3	.	TGTGCCAGCAGCTTAGCTAGCGGGGGGTCCACAGATACGCAGTATTTT	CASSLASGGSTDTQYF
TRBV5-6	.	TRBJ2-2	few	TGTGCCAGCAGCCGGGATCCGGGCGGAGGGGAGCTGTTTTTT	CASSRDPGGGELFF
TRBV6-5	.	TRBJ1-6	many	TGTGCCAGCAGTTTAACAGGTTCACCCCTCCACTTT	CASSLTGSPLHF
TRBV10-2	.	TRBJ1-4	few	TGCGCCAGCAGGGGCCCCACCGGACATCCGGTAAATGAAAAACTGTTTTTT	CASRGPTGHPVNEKLFF
TRBV9	TRBD1	TRBJ2-1	.	TGTGCCAGCAGCACCCGGGACAGGGGGACTCGTAAGCTCTTC	CASSTRDRGTRKLF
TRBV4-3	.	TRBJ1-4	.	TGCGCCAGCAGCCTTGCGGAGATGAATGAAAAACTGTTTTTT	CASSLAEMNEKLFF
TRBV6-5	TRBD2	TRBJ2-3	.	TGTGCCAGCAGTACCCCACAGCGGGGATTTGATACGCAGTATTTT	CASSTPQRGFDTQYF
TRBV24-1	TRBD1	TRBJ1-4	.	TGTGCCACCAGTGATAGGGACAGACTGTTTTTT	CATSDRDRLFF
TRBV7-9	.	TRBJ2-3	.	TGTGCCAGCAGCCAGGTACCTAGCACAGATACGCAGTATTTT	CASSQVPSTDTQYF
TRBV2	TRBD1	TRBJ2-4	.	TGTGCCAGCAGTGAAGACGGACAGGGAGCCATTCAGTACTTC	CASSEDGQGAIQYF
TRBV6-2/TRBV6-3	.	TRBJ2-3	.	TGTGCCAGCAGCCAGCCGCGGCCCACAGATACGCAGTATTTT	CASSQPRPTDTQYF
TRBV20-1	.	TRBJ2-3	.	TGCAGTGCTAGACGGTCGACCACAGATACGCAGTATTTT	CSARRSTTDTQYF
TRBV5-1	.	TRBJ2-6	many	TGCGCCAGCAGCTTGACGGCAGCTGGGGCCAACGTCCTGACTTTC	CASSLTAAGANVLTF
TRBV5-1	TRBD2	TRBJ2-1	.	TGCGCCAGCAGCCCCTTAGCGGGGATGAATGAGCAGTTCTTC	CASSPLAGMNEQFF
TRBV6-5	TRBD2	TRBJ2-7	.	TGTGCCAGCAGTTACCGATTTGTCGGGGGGAGCTCCTACGAGCAGTACTTC	CASSYRFVGGSSYEQYF
TRBV5-1	TRBD2	TRBJ2-5	.	TGCGCCAGCAGCACAAACGGGGGGCAAGAGACCCAGTACTTC	CASSTNGGQETQYF
TRBV20-1	TRBD2	TRBJ2-3	few	TGCAGTGCTTTTCTAGCGGGGGGGCGCAGAGATACGCAGTATTTT	CSAFLAGGRRDTQYF
TRBV18	.	TRBJ2-1	few	TGTGCCAGCTCACCACCGCTCAGGGAGAGGAATGAGCAGTTCTTC	CASSPPLRERNEQFF
TRBV12-3/TRBV12-4	.	TRBJ2-5	few	TGTGCCAGCAGTTTGGCGGCTAGCCGAGAGACCCAGTACTTC	CASSLAASRETQYF
TRBV30	TRBD1	TRBJ2-7	.	TGTGCCTGGAGCAGGACAGGGAAGAACGAGCAGTACTTC	CAWSRTGKNEQYF
TRBV12-3/TRBV12-4	.	TRBJ1-1	few	TGTGCCAGCAGTTTATGGTCAGGGGTCAACACTGAAGCTTTCTTT	CASSLWSGVNTEAFF
TRBV4-3	.	TRBJ2-4	many	TGCGCCAGCAGCCAAGATCCTGACGGTAGCAAAAACATTCAGTACTTC	CASSQDPDGSKNIQYF